Shown below are 21 T cell receptor beta chains from a single sample sequenced in a study of blood T cell repertoires in COVID-19 (dated by TCRdb to 2018 to 2021). Libraries were made using the immunoSEQ multiplex PCR assay. Held by TCRdb, this immuneACCESS table contains in-frame sequences only and omits some clones. Under half of the omission traces to an unresolved V gene where checked; the cause of the rest is unknown. The sample yields 110,000 to 150,000 clones; under 80% were counted once. The top ten constitute 4% to 4.5% of the sample. Sequenced sample: peripheral blood. These receptors originate from a man in his sixties with acute or convalescent COVID-19.

This chain connects TRBV11-2 to TRBJ2-7; 7 nucleotides match TRBD2. V lost 4 bases, J lost 6 bases, and 6 bases stayed unmatched. The CDR3 runs 13 residues. From germline, CDR1 is SGHAT and CDR2 FQNNGV. The CDR3 loop is CASSWGLNGEQYF. The CDR3 nucleotides read TGTGCCAGCAGCTGGGGACTAAACGGCGAGCAGTACTTC.

The V call is TRBV28, the J call TRBJ2-5; 10 bases are shared with TRBD1. The germline V gene encodes CDR1 MDHEN and CDR2 SYDVKM. Trimming cost V 8 bases and J 7 bases; bases outside gene matches: 16. This CDR3 region has 16 residues. Here the CDR3 reads CASSPAGTGALGTQYF. The CDR3 DNA sequence: TGTGCCAGCTCCCCCGCCGGGACAGGGGCACTGGGGACCCAGTACTTC. Drawing the rest from reference TRBV28 and TRBJ2-5, the complete variable domain is DVKVTQSSRYLVKRTGEKVFLECVQDMDHENMFWYRQDPGLGLRLIYFSYDVKMKEKGDIPEGYSVSREKKERFSLILESASTNQTSMYLCASSPAGTGALGTQYFGPGTRLLVL.

This chain connects TRBV2 to TRBJ1-6; no clear D gene. The length of the CDR3 is 16 residues. Trimming took off 5 bases at V and 3 bases at J, with 14 bases between the two ends. Germline V gives CDR1 SNHLY, CDR2 FYNNEI. The CDR3 DNA follows: TGTGCCAGCAGTAAGTCGGAGGGAATCTATAATTCACCCCTCCACTTT. This sequence encodes CASSKSEGIYNSPLHF.

The rearrangement links TRBV9 to TRBJ2-1, with 7 bases that match TRBD2. The CDR3 loop spans 15 amino acids. The trim removed 4 bases at V and 3 bases at J, leaving 7 bases unmatched. Germline assignment: CDR1 SGDLS and CDR2 YYNGEE. The CDR3 spells CASSRSGTNYNEQFF. CDR3 bases: TGTGCCAGCAGCCGCAGCGGGACCAACTACAATGAGCAGTTCTTC.

CDR3 DNA: TGTGCCAGCAGCTGGGGCCCCAGGGATTATGGCTACACCTTC. Amino acid sequence: CASSWGPRDYGYTF. The rearrangement joins TRBV11-2 to TRBJ1-2; perhaps TRBD1 as D (5 bases). Germline-derived CDR1 and CDR2 are SGHAT and FQNNGV. Deletions cut 4 bases from V and 5 bases from J, with 14 bases between. The CDR3 is 14 amino acids.

The chain uses TRBV6-5 and TRBJ2-2; D perhaps matches TRBD2 (6 bases). Trimming took 5 bases from V and 7 from J, leaving 14 bases between them. The CDR3 is 14 amino acids. Germline CDR1 and CDR2: MNHEY and SVGAGI. CDR3 nucleotides: TGTGCCAGCAGTACGACTAGTTTGGGCGGGGAGCTGTTTTTT. This gives the protein CASSTTSLGGELFF.

This clone was seen once. The chain is built from TRBV19 and TRBJ1-3; D is unresolved. V was pared by 4 bases and J by 0 bases, with 13 bases between. The CDR3 covers 16 residues. Germline values: CDR1 LNHDA, CDR2 SQIVND (reference sequence). For the CDR3, the DNA is TGTGCCAGTAGTAGGGCCCGTGGCAGCTCTGGAAACACCATATATTTT. This gives the protein CASSRARGSSGNTIYF.

Only one count was recorded for this clone. The chain carries TRBV7-2 and TRBJ2-7; the D gene is possibly TRBD2 (6 bases). The V end lost 1 base, the J end lost 4 bases, and 14 bases lay between the germline ends. The germline V gene encodes CDR1 SGHTA and CDR2 FQGNSA. This CDR3 is built from 15 residues. CDR3 in DNA: TGTGCCAGCAGCTTAGGCTTAGCGGAGTATTACGAGCAGTACTTC. Protein product: CASSLGLAEYYEQYF.

The CDR3 region is CASSSGGTFYNEQFF. The CDR3 bases are TGTGCCAGCAGCTCCGGGGGGACTTTTTACAATGAGCAGTTCTTC. The rearrangement joins TRBV11-2 to TRBJ2-1, with 7 bases matching TRBD2. V was pared by 4 bases and J by 4 bases, with 7 bases of the junction left unmatched. CDR1 and CDR2 (germline): SGHAT, FQNNGV. There are 15 residues in the CDR3.

The chain uses TRBV7-7 and TRBJ2-3; D uncertain. Trimming cost V 0 bases and J 1 base, with 14 bases left between them. Germline lookup yields CDR1 SSHAT and CDR2 FNYEAQ (reference sequence). The length of the CDR3 is 17 residues. In nucleotides, the CDR3 is TGTGCCAGCAGCTTAGCGCTAAAGGCAGAGGGCACAGATACGCAGTATTTT. Translating gives CASSLALKAEGTDTQYF.

The V call is TRBV7-8, the J call TRBJ2-7; TRBD1 matches 8 bases. CDR3 length equals 15 residues. Germline CDR1 and CDR2: SGHVS and FQNEAQ. The J segment lost 7 bases and the V segment lost 6 bases, leaving 14 bases of the junction unmatched. CDR3 sequence: CASRVQGVSLGEQYF. The CDR3, as DNA: TGTGCCAGCAGGGTACAGGGGGTCTCTTTGGGGGAGCAGTACTTC.

The rearrangement joins TRBV11-2 to TRBJ1-4, with a possible D match to TRBD1 (5 bases). Trimming pared 2 bases from V and 0 bases from J, leaving 13 bases between. The germline V gene encodes CDR1 SGHAT and CDR2 FQNNGV. The CDR3 is made up of 17 amino acids. CDR3 protein: CASSLRRQPATNEKLFF. CDR3 DNA: TGTGCCAGCAGCTTACGTCGACAGCCTGCAACTAATGAAAAACTGTTTTTT.

This chain connects TRBV27 to TRBJ1-3; D unresolved. V lost 5 bases, J lost 4 bases, and 15 bases lay in between. Germline V gene lookup returns CDR1 MNHEY and CDR2 SMNVEV (reference sequence). CDR3 length equals 15 residues. The CDR3 DNA reads as TGTGCCAGCAGTCCCGTCCAAGGAGGAGGAAACACCATATATTTT. Its protein is CASSPVQGGGNTIYF.

J is TRBJ1-2 and V is TRBV29-1, with D maybe TRBD1 (6 bases). This CDR3 has 14 residues. Per germline, CDR1 SQVTM and CDR2 ANQGSEA. V dropped 4 bases and J dropped 4 bases, with 16 bases sitting between them. The CDR3: CSVGGGGFAYGYTF. In nucleotides, the CDR3 is TGCAGCGTTGGGGGCGGGGGCTTTGCCTATGGCTACACCTTC.

The V call is TRBV5-1, the J call TRBJ2-5, with TRBD1 identical over 8 bases. Germline V gene lookup returns CDR1 SGHRS and CDR2 YFSETQ. The length of the CDR3 is 14 residues. Unmatched junction bases numbered 3, after V lost 3 bases and J lost 2 bases. CDR3 DNA: TGCGCCAGCAGCTCCGGACAGGGTCAAGAGACCCAGTACTTC. Its translation: CASSSGQGQETQYF.

The chain joins TRBV14 to TRBJ2-3; 8 bases align to TRBD2. CDR1 and CDR2 (germline): SGHDN, FVKESK. The CDR3 runs 18 residues. J was trimmed by 2 bases and V by 0 bases; bases with no gene match: 10. Here the CDR3 reads CASSQDGFLAGYTDTQYF. CDR3 DNA: TGTGCCAGCAGCCAAGACGGGTTCTTAGCGGGGTACACAGATACGCAGTATTTT.

The gene calls are TRBV28 and TRBJ1-3; 7 nucleotides align to TRBD1. Losses at the gene ends were 2 bases for V and 2 bases for J; bases not matched to a gene: 9. Germline CDR1 MDHEN, CDR2 SYDVKM. CDR3 length equals 17 residues. The CDR3 DNA follows: TGTGCCAGCAGTTTACTAACTACAGGGGTAACTGGAAACACCATATATTTT. Translation gives CASSLLTTGVTGNTIYF.

The chain recombines TRBV2 with TRBJ1-1; D may be TRBD1 (5 bases). Trimming left V 5 bases short and J 3 bases short, with 10 bases between. There are 13 residues in the CDR3. Germline CDR1 reads SNHLY; CDR2 reads FYNNEI. The CDR3 bases are TGTGCCAGCAGTACCGACAGCTACACTGAAGCTTTCTTT. Protein product: CASSTDSYTEAFF.

The chain combines TRBV29-1 with TRBJ1-1, with 9 nucleotides matching TRBD1. This CDR3 is 12 amino acids long. Germline V gene data show CDR1 as SQVTM and CDR2 as ANQGSEA. Trimming took 7 bases from V and 9 from J; bases not matched to a gene: 9. CDR3 in amino acids: CSAESGQGKAFF. For the CDR3, the DNA is TGCAGCGCCGAATCCGGACAGGGGAAAGCTTTCTTT.

CDR3 sequence reads: CASSQGTVNYGYTF. The CDR3 region has the DNA TGCGCCAGCAGCCAAGGGACAGTTAACTATGGCTACACCTTC. The V gene is TRBV4-1, the J gene TRBJ1-2; possibly TRBD1 for D (6 bases). Between the trimmed V and J ends, which lost 1 base and 1 base, there was a span of 7 bases. Germline V gene data show CDR1 as MGHRA and CDR2 as YSYEKL. This CDR3 is 14 amino acids long.

The chain carries TRBV9 and TRBJ2-3; D may be TRBD1 (6 bases). The V and J ends lost 3 bases and 2 bases respectively, with 22 bases between them. This CDR3 comprises 18 residues. Per the germline V gene, CDR1 is SGDLS and CDR2 is YYNGEE. The CDR3 DNA sequence: TGTGCCAGCAGCGGTGAGGGGGTGTCTGCCTCTTACACAGATACGCAGTATTTT. Its protein is CASSGEGVSASYTDTQYF.